This is a list of T cell receptor beta chains from one sample in a study of OX40 agonist ivuxolimab in advanced cancers. The table came from immunoSEQ multiplex PCR; TCRdb's copy has only in-frame clones and leaves some out. The top ten hold more than 15% of the sample, which has roughly 25,000 clones, around 79% seen once. This material consisted of CD4+ or CD8+ T cells sorted from blood, taken in a trial of the OX40 agonist ivuxolimab. The receptors shown here come from an adult with an advanced solid tumor such as melanoma, head and neck, liver or kidney cancer. The CDR3 runs from the conserved cysteine through the conserved F or W. Each record gives: clone size, J gene, V gene, D gene, CDR3 DNA, CDR3 protein. The D gene is left open where the match is weak. Part of the rows lack a size; the others show once, few, many or a class for expanded clones.

abundance: few
j_gene: TRBJ1-1
v_gene: TRBV9
d_gene: -
CDR3nt: TGTGCCAGCAGCGTACCGACGAACACTGAAGCTTTCTTT
CDR3aa: CASSVPTNTEAFF

abundance: once
j_gene: TRBJ1-1
v_gene: TRBV6-5
d_gene: TRBD1
CDR3nt: TGTGCCAGCAGCCGACCATTGGACAGGGCGGCTTTCTTT
CDR3aa: CASSRPLDRAAFF

abundance: once
j_gene: TRBJ1-2
v_gene: TRBV2
d_gene: -
CDR3nt: TGTGCCAGCAGTGAAGCGCTTGGCAGGCGGGGCTACACCTTC
CDR3aa: CASSEALGRRGYTF

abundance: -
j_gene: TRBJ2-7
v_gene: TRBV19
d_gene: TRBD1
CDR3nt: TGTGCCAGTAGTATCCGACAGGGTTACGAGCAGTACTTC
CDR3aa: CASSIRQGYEQYF

abundance: -
j_gene: TRBJ2-7
v_gene: TRBV4-2
d_gene: -
CDR3nt: TGTGCCAGCAGCCCGGACTCTGGGGGGTACGAGCAGTACTTC
CDR3aa: CASSPDSGGYEQYF

abundance: -
j_gene: TRBJ1-1
v_gene: TRBV20-1
d_gene: -
CDR3nt: TGCAGTGCTAGGGACAGCCGAGAAGCTTTCTTT
CDR3aa: CSARDSREAFF

abundance: -
j_gene: TRBJ2-1
v_gene: TRBV11-2
d_gene: TRBD2
CDR3nt: TGTGCCAGCAGGGCCACTAGCGGGGAGGCGGATGAGCAGTTCTTC
CDR3aa: CASRATSGEADEQFF

abundance: -
j_gene: TRBJ2-5
v_gene: TRBV20-1
d_gene: TRBD2
CDR3nt: TGCAGTGCTTCGGGGGGGGAGACCCAGTACTTC
CDR3aa: CSASGGETQYF

abundance: few
j_gene: TRBJ2-7
v_gene: TRBV27
d_gene: -
CDR3nt: TGTGCCAGCAGTACGGGACCGAACTACGAGCAGTACTTC
CDR3aa: CASSTGPNYEQYF

abundance: -
j_gene: TRBJ2-3
v_gene: TRBV10-2
d_gene: -
CDR3nt: TGCGCCAGCCGGGAGCCTTCAGATACGCAGTATTTT
CDR3aa: CASREPSDTQYF

abundance: -
j_gene: TRBJ1-1
v_gene: TRBV10-3
d_gene: TRBD1
CDR3nt: TGTGCCAACTCTAGGACAGGCACTGAAGCTTTCTTT
CDR3aa: CANSRTGTEAFF

abundance: -
j_gene: TRBJ2-2
v_gene: TRBV19
d_gene: TRBD1
CDR3nt: TGTGCCAGCAGTAAGACAGGGGGAAACACCGGGGAGCTGTTTTTT
CDR3aa: CASSKTGGNTGELFF

abundance: -
j_gene: TRBJ1-4
v_gene: TRBV4-2
d_gene: TRBD1
CDR3nt: TGTGCCAGCAGCCAAGATCTTGGACAGGATAATGAAAAACTGTTTTTT
CDR3aa: CASSQDLGQDNEKLFF

abundance: -
j_gene: TRBJ2-7
v_gene: TRBV14
d_gene: TRBD1
CDR3nt: TGTGCCAGCAGCCTGACAGGGGGCTTCTACGAGCAGTACTTC
CDR3aa: CASSLTGGFYEQYF

abundance: once
j_gene: TRBJ1-1
v_gene: TRBV21-1
d_gene: -
CDR3nt: TGTGCCAGCAGATCCGGGACAGGTTTTCAATCAAAGCTGAACACTGAAGCTTTCTTT
CDR3aa: CASRSGTGFQSKLNTEAFF

abundance: -
j_gene: TRBJ1-2
v_gene: TRBV7-2
d_gene: -
CDR3nt: TGTGCCAGCAGCTTAAAACATACGTATGGCTACACCTTC
CDR3aa: CASSLKHTYGYTF

abundance: few
j_gene: TRBJ2-4
v_gene: TRBV6-1
d_gene: -
CDR3nt: TGTGCCAGCATTCTCAGGGGAGCCAAAAACATTCAGTACTTC
CDR3aa: CASILRGAKNIQYF

abundance: -
j_gene: TRBJ1-5
v_gene: TRBV28
d_gene: -
CDR3nt: TGTGCCAGCAGTTTTCTCTTGACGTGGGGGATCAATCAGCCCCAGCATTTT
CDR3aa: CASSFLLTWGINQPQHF

abundance: -
j_gene: TRBJ2-3
v_gene: TRBV4-2
d_gene: TRBD1
CDR3nt: TGTGCCAGCAGCCGGCAGACAGGGGGCGGAAGCACAGATACGCAGTATTTT
CDR3aa: CASSRQTGGGSTDTQYF

abundance: -
j_gene: TRBJ2-1
v_gene: TRBV2
d_gene: TRBD2
CDR3nt: TGTGCCAGCAGTGTCGGCCCGGGGGGAAATGAGCAGTTCTTC
CDR3aa: CASSVGPGGNEQFF

abundance: -
j_gene: TRBJ1-5
v_gene: TRBV10-2
d_gene: TRBD1
CDR3nt: TGCGCCAGCCGGGCAGGGGGCAGTCAGCCCCAGCATTTT
CDR3aa: CASRAGGSQPQHF

abundance: -
j_gene: TRBJ2-5
v_gene: TRBV5-1
d_gene: TRBD1
CDR3nt: TGCGCCAGCAGCTCGGGACAGGGGGGAGAGACCCAGTACTTC
CDR3aa: CASSSGQGGETQYF

abundance: -
j_gene: TRBJ1-1
v_gene: TRBV28
d_gene: -
CDR3nt: TGTGCCAGCAGATTAATGGGCGTTGTGGAAGCTTTCTTT
CDR3aa: CASRLMGVVEAFF

abundance: -
j_gene: TRBJ2-1
v_gene: TRBV28
d_gene: TRBD2
CDR3nt: TGTGCCAGCCGTAGAACTAGCGGAGTCAATGAGCAGTTCTTC
CDR3aa: CASRRTSGVNEQFF

abundance: few
j_gene: TRBJ1-3
v_gene: TRBV9
d_gene: -
CDR3nt: TGTGCCAGCAGCGACACAACCGGCTACACCATATATTTT
CDR3aa: CASSDTTGYTIYF

abundance: -
j_gene: TRBJ1-2
v_gene: TRBV29-1
d_gene: -
CDR3nt: TGCAGCGTTGAAGAGAGGAGCTATGGCTACACCTTC
CDR3aa: CSVEERSYGYTF

abundance: -
j_gene: TRBJ1-2
v_gene: TRBV5-6
d_gene: -
CDR3nt: TGTGCCAGCAGCCGTGACATCTATGGCTACACCTTC
CDR3aa: CASSRDIYGYTF

abundance: -
j_gene: TRBJ1-2
v_gene: TRBV5-4
d_gene: -
CDR3nt: TGTGCCAGCAGCTTGGAAGGGTTCGGCTACACCTTC
CDR3aa: CASSLEGFGYTF

abundance: -
j_gene: TRBJ1-6
v_gene: TRBV9
d_gene: TRBD1
CDR3nt: TGTGCCAGCAGCGTAGCTGGACAGGGCAATTCACCCCTCCACTTT
CDR3aa: CASSVAGQGNSPLHF

abundance: -
j_gene: TRBJ2-1
v_gene: TRBV29-1
d_gene: TRBD2
CDR3nt: TGCAGCGTTGTTGGTAGGCTCGGGGGGGATGAGCAGTTCTTC
CDR3aa: CSVVGRLGGDEQFF

abundance: -
j_gene: TRBJ2-1
v_gene: TRBV6-5
d_gene: -
CDR3nt: TGTGCCAGCAGATCTTTGACAGTTCCTGACAATGAGCAGTTCTTC
CDR3aa: CASRSLTVPDNEQFF

abundance: -
j_gene: TRBJ2-5
v_gene: TRBV7-2
d_gene: -
CDR3nt: TGTGCCAGCAGCCGCCGGGTGGGATTGTCGGAGACCCAGTACTTC
CDR3aa: CASSRRVGLSETQYF

abundance: -
j_gene: TRBJ2-3
v_gene: TRBV2
d_gene: -
CDR3nt: TGTGCCAGCAGGGAGTCAGATACGCAGTATTTT
CDR3aa: CASRESDTQYF

abundance: few
j_gene: TRBJ1-1
v_gene: TRBV9
d_gene: TRBD1
CDR3nt: TGTGCCAGTGACAGGGGGCAGGGCACTGAAGCTTTCTTT
CDR3aa: CASDRGQGTEAFF

abundance: few
j_gene: TRBJ2-1
v_gene: TRBV5-4
d_gene: -
CDR3nt: TGTGCCAGCAGCTTGGTCAGACTCCAGCAATACAATGAGCAGTTCTTC
CDR3aa: CASSLVRLQQYNEQFF

abundance: -
j_gene: TRBJ2-7
v_gene: TRBV11-2
d_gene: -
CDR3nt: TGTGCCAGCAGCTTAGGTACAGTAGAAGAGTACTTC
CDR3aa: CASSLGTVEEYF

abundance: few
j_gene: TRBJ2-7
v_gene: TRBV29-1
d_gene: TRBD1
CDR3nt: TGCAGCGTTGAAGATCAGGACAGGGGTTGGCCCTACGAGCAGTACTTC
CDR3aa: CSVEDQDRGWPYEQYF

abundance: -
j_gene: TRBJ2-7
v_gene: TRBV5-6
d_gene: -
CDR3nt: TGTGCCAGCAGCTTGAACTCCTTCGGTGAGCAGTACTTC
CDR3aa: CASSLNSFGEQYF

abundance: -
j_gene: TRBJ2-2
v_gene: TRBV6-5
d_gene: -
CDR3nt: TGTGCCAGCACCTCAGGGGCGGCCGGGGAGCTGTTTTTT
CDR3aa: CASTSGAAGELFF

abundance: -
j_gene: TRBJ2-2
v_gene: TRBV4-2
d_gene: TRBD1
CDR3nt: TGTGCCAGCAGCCGAGAAACCGGGACAGAGACCGGGGAGCTGTTTTTT
CDR3aa: CASSRETGTETGELFF

abundance: few
j_gene: TRBJ2-1
v_gene: TRBV7-2
d_gene: -
CDR3nt: TGTGCCAGCAGCTTAGCTGGGACTGACCTATACAATGAGCAGTTCTTC
CDR3aa: CASSLAGTDLYNEQFF

abundance: few
j_gene: TRBJ2-7
v_gene: TRBV4-1
d_gene: -
CDR3nt: TGCGCCAGCAGCCAGGCTCGGGGCTCCTACGAGCAGTACTTC
CDR3aa: CASSQARGSYEQYF

abundance: -
j_gene: TRBJ2-3
v_gene: TRBV9
d_gene: -
CDR3nt: TGTGCCAGCAGCGTAGTGGGGGAGCAAGATACGCAGTATTTT
CDR3aa: CASSVVGEQDTQYF

abundance: -
j_gene: TRBJ1-1
v_gene: TRBV6-1
d_gene: -
CDR3nt: TGTGCCAGCAGTGAAGTGATTGAAGCTTTCTTT
CDR3aa: CASSEVIEAFF

abundance: -
j_gene: TRBJ1-6
v_gene: TRBV7-3
d_gene: TRBD1
CDR3nt: TGTGCCAGCAGCTCGGATACAGGGGCAATTTCACCCCTCCACTTT
CDR3aa: CASSSDTGAISPLHF

abundance: -
j_gene: TRBJ1-2
v_gene: TRBV7-9
d_gene: -
CDR3nt: TGTGCCAGCAGCCCTGACCGTGGCTACACCTTC
CDR3aa: CASSPDRGYTF

abundance: few
j_gene: TRBJ2-7
v_gene: TRBV10-3
d_gene: TRBD1
CDR3nt: TGTGCCATCAGTTCAAGACAGGGGACCTACGAGCAGTACTTC
CDR3aa: CAISSRQGTYEQYF

abundance: -
j_gene: TRBJ2-2
v_gene: TRBV19
d_gene: TRBD2
CDR3nt: TGTGCCAGTAGCAGGCGGGAGGGCACCGCGAACACCGGGGAGCTGTTTTTT
CDR3aa: CASSRREGTANTGELFF

abundance: -
j_gene: TRBJ2-7
v_gene: TRBV4-2
d_gene: -
CDR3nt: TGTGCCAGCAGCCAAGTAAGGGCCGCCTACGAGCAGTACTTC
CDR3aa: CASSQVRAAYEQYF

abundance: -
j_gene: TRBJ2-3
v_gene: TRBV19
d_gene: TRBD2
CDR3nt: TGTGCCAGTAGTATTCTGAGCGGGACTAGCACAGATACGCAGTATTTT
CDR3aa: CASSILSGTSTDTQYF

abundance: -
j_gene: TRBJ2-1
v_gene: TRBV2
d_gene: TRBD1
CDR3nt: TGTGCCAGCAGTGAACTAGGGGGCGAGGGGATTTCCAATGAGCAGTTCTTC
CDR3aa: CASSELGGEGISNEQFF

abundance: -
j_gene: TRBJ1-1
v_gene: TRBV19
d_gene: -
CDR3nt: TGTGCCAGTAGTATGGGGAGGACAAGGATGAACACTGAAGCTTTCTTT
CDR3aa: CASSMGRTRMNTEAFF

abundance: once
j_gene: TRBJ1-1
v_gene: TRBV19
d_gene: -
CDR3nt: TGTGCCAGTAAGCTGCAAGAAAACACTGAAGCTTTCTTT
CDR3aa: CASKLQENTEAFF

abundance: once
j_gene: TRBJ1-5
v_gene: TRBV6-6
d_gene: TRBD1
CDR3nt: TGTGCCAGCAGCCGGACAGGGGGCGGTCAGCCCCAGCATTTT
CDR3aa: CASSRTGGGQPQHF

abundance: -
j_gene: TRBJ2-1
v_gene: TRBV15
d_gene: -
CDR3nt: TGTGCCACCAGCAGAGAATGGGGGTCCTACAATGAGCAGTTCTTC
CDR3aa: CATSREWGSYNEQFF

abundance: -
j_gene: TRBJ2-5
v_gene: TRBV19
d_gene: -
CDR3nt: TGTGCCAGTAGTCCCCTCCGCACAGACGGAGATGAGACCCAGTACTTC
CDR3aa: CASSPLRTDGDETQYF

abundance: -
j_gene: TRBJ2-4
v_gene: TRBV5-4
d_gene: -
CDR3nt: TGTGCCAGCAGCTTGGGCCATGGGGGGAACATTCAGTACTTC
CDR3aa: CASSLGHGGNIQYF

abundance: -
j_gene: TRBJ1-6
v_gene: TRBV7-9
d_gene: -
CDR3nt: TGTGCCAGCAGCTCCCAACAGGGAAGTACACCCCTCCACTTT
CDR3aa: CASSSQQGSTPLHF

abundance: -
j_gene: TRBJ2-4
v_gene: TRBV5-1
d_gene: -
CDR3nt: TGCGCCAGCAGCTTGGCCTTGGGTGAAAACATTCAGTACTTC
CDR3aa: CASSLALGENIQYF

abundance: -
j_gene: TRBJ2-2
v_gene: TRBV15
d_gene: -
CDR3nt: TGTGCCACCAGCAGAGGTCGAGGGGGGAACACCGGGGAGCTGTTTTTT
CDR3aa: CATSRGRGGNTGELFF